Here is one T cell receptor beta chain with its context. This CDR3 is 14 amino acids long. With 0 bases removed from V and 7 bases from J, the gap between germline ends came to 9 bases. Germline V gene lookup returns CDR1 LGHDT and CDR2 YNNKEL (reference sequence). TCRdb reprocessed the 5' RACE reads with MiXCR, giving one entry per CDR3 protein. Here the sample spans 55,000 or so distinct CDR3 sequences, more than 20% being singletons. The sorted Tregs were CD4+CD25+CD127-/low cells. This receptor was obtained from a female donor with breast cancer. The sample taken for sequencing was tumor-infiltrating Tregs sorted from the breast tumor. The chain recombines TRBV3-1 with TRBJ2-2; D is ambiguous. The chain's CDR3 is CASSQDRPDGELFF. The CDR3 coding sequence is TGTGCCAGCAGCCAAGATAGACCCGACGGGGAGCTGTTTTTT.